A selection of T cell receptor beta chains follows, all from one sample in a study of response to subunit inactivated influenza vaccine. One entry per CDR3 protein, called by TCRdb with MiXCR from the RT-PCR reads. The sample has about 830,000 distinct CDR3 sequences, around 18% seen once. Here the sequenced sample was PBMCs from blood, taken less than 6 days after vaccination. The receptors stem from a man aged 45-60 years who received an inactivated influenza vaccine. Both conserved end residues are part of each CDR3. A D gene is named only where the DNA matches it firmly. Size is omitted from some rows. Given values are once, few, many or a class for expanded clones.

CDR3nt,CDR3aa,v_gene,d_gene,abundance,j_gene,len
TGCAGTGCTAGAGTCTCTAGCGGGAGTTATAAGACCCAGTACTTC,CSARVSSGSYKTQYF,TRBV20-1,TRBD2,-,TRBJ2-5,15
TGTGCCAGCAGTTTAGCGATTTCCTACAATGAGCAGTTCTTC,CASSLAISYNEQFF,TRBV12-3/TRBV12-4,-,-,TRBJ2-1,14
TGCAGCGTTGAAGATTTGAGGAGACTTGGGGAGCAGTACTTC,CSVEDLRRLGEQYF,TRBV29-1,-,-,TRBJ2-7,14
TGCAGTGCTAGACTCTTAGGGCTTGCCCAGACCGGGGAGCTGTTTTTT,CSARLLGLAQTGELFF,TRBV20-1,-,few,TRBJ2-2,16
TGTGCCATCAGTGACCGCTCCAATGGGCAGTTCTTC,CAISDRSNGQFF,TRBV10-3,-,-,TRBJ2-1,12
TGTGCCATCAGTGAAACACGAGGCGGGGGGACTTACAATGAGCAGTTCTTC,CAISETRGGGTYNEQFF,TRBV10-3,TRBD2,-,TRBJ2-1,17
TGTGCCAGCACAGACTCCGGGGAGCTGTTTTTT,CASTDSGELFF,TRBV6-5,-,-,TRBJ2-2,11
TGTGCCAGCAGCGTAGCGGCAGGGGGCGTCTATGGCTACACCTTC,CASSVAAGGVYGYTF,TRBV9,TRBD1,-,TRBJ1-2,15
TGCAGTGCCACCCCTGGTGGCGGGAGGGCCCGCGAGCAGTACTTC,CSATPGGGRAREQYF,TRBV20-1,TRBD2,-,TRBJ2-7,15
TGTGCCAGCAGTCGTACTAGCGGGAGTTGGGATGAGCAGTTCTTC,CASSRTSGSWDEQFF,TRBV6-2/TRBV6-3,TRBD2,-,TRBJ2-1,15
TGCGCCAGCGTCGGACAATCCTACAATGAGCAGTTCTTC,CASVGQSYNEQFF,TRBV5-1,-,-,TRBJ2-1,13
TGCGCCAGCAGCTTTTTGCCGGGAAGGGGCAGCGAGGAGTACTTC,CASSFLPGRGSEEYF,TRBV5-1,-,-,TRBJ2-7,15
TGCGCCAGCAGCCCTACCGGGACAGGGGACCACGAGCAGTACTTC,CASSPTGTGDHEQYF,TRBV4-1,TRBD1,few,TRBJ2-7,15
TGCAGTGCTAGAGACGGCGGGAGGGCCGCCAGCACAGATACGCAGTATTTT,CSARDGGRAASTDTQYF,TRBV20-1,TRBD2,many,TRBJ2-3,17
TGTGCCAGCAGCTTACAAACAGGGGCCCAAGAGACCCAGTACTTC,CASSLQTGAQETQYF,TRBV7-9,TRBD1,-,TRBJ2-5,15
TGTGCCATCAGTGAGCCAGGGCTGGGACAGTCCTACAATGAGCAGTTCTTC,CAISEPGLGQSYNEQFF,TRBV10-3,TRBD1,many,TRBJ2-1,17
TGCAGTGCTTTCCCTCCGGGACTCCGGGAGCAGTACTTC,CSAFPPGLREQYF,TRBV20-1,-,-,TRBJ2-7,13
TGTGCCAGCAGTATGACAGGGAAAAATAATTCACCCCTCCACTTT,CASSMTGKNNSPLHF,TRBV27,TRBD1,few,TRBJ1-6,15
TGCGCCAGCAGCTTCGGGACAGGGGGGACCGGGGAGCTGTTTTTT,CASSFGTGGTGELFF,TRBV5-1,TRBD1,few,TRBJ2-2,15
TGCAGTGCTCCACCTCGACAGGGGGCCCCAGATACGCAGTATTTT,CSAPPRQGAPDTQYF,TRBV20-1,TRBD1,-,TRBJ2-3,15
TGTGCCAGCAGTTACCCCATGGATGGGGCCAACGTCCTGACTTTC,CASSYPMDGANVLTF,TRBV6-2/TRBV6-3,-,-,TRBJ2-6,15
TGTGCCAGCAGCCCCAGGGGAGGCGTTGAAAAACTGTTTTTT,CASSPRGGVEKLFF,TRBV3-1,-,-,TRBJ1-4,14
TGTGCCAGCAGCTACCCCGGGACTAGCGGGGTCAATTGGGGACTGAGCTCCTACGAGCAGTACTTC,CASSYPGTSGVNWGLSSYEQYF,TRBV7-4,TRBD2,few,TRBJ2-7,22
TGCGCCAGCAGCTGGGACGTGCAAGAGACCCAGTACTTC,CASSWDVQETQYF,TRBV5-1,-,few,TRBJ2-5,13
TGTGCCAGCAGCCACACAGGGGGCAATCAGCCCCAGCATTTT,CASSHTGGNQPQHF,TRBV12-3/TRBV12-4,TRBD1,many,TRBJ1-5,14
TGTGCCAGCAGTTCCCAGGGGACAACACTCAATCAGCCCCAGCATTTT,CASSSQGTTLNQPQHF,TRBV27,-,-,TRBJ1-5,16
TGTGCCAGCAGCCAGACCGGACTAAACGATGAGCAGTTCTTC,CASSQTGLNDEQFF,TRBV3-1,-,-,TRBJ2-1,14
TGTGCCATCAGTGAGTCATGGCCATCGGCGTTTGTCTATGGCTACACCTTC,CAISESWPSAFVYGYTF,TRBV10-3,-,few,TRBJ1-2,17
TGCGCCAGCGTTTACGGGGGCCTCCGCTCGGTAAACACCGGGGAGCTGTTTTTT,CASVYGGLRSVNTGELFF,TRBV5-1,-,-,TRBJ2-2,18
TGCGCCAGCAGCTTGTCTCCATTCCGGGACTACGAGCAGTACTTC,CASSLSPFRDYEQYF,TRBV5-1,-,few,TRBJ2-7,15
TGTGCCAGCACAACTAGCGGGGGCCGCGGTGAGCAGTTCTTC,CASTTSGGRGEQFF,TRBV12-3/TRBV12-4,TRBD2,many,TRBJ2-1,14
TGTGCCAGCAGTGACAGGGGGCGGCAGCCCCAGCATTTT,CASSDRGRQPQHF,TRBV12-3/TRBV12-4,TRBD1,many,TRBJ1-5,13
TGCGCCAGCAGCAAGACAGGGGCTGCCAACTACGAGCAGTACTTC,CASSKTGAANYEQYF,TRBV5-1,TRBD1,-,TRBJ2-7,15
TGTGCCACCAGTGCACAGCTAATCCCCACAGATACGCAGTATTTT,CATSAQLIPTDTQYF,TRBV24-1,-,-,TRBJ2-3,15
TGTGCCAGCAGCCAAGATCTGGGGGGGGCAACCGGGGAGCTGTTTTTT,CASSQDLGGATGELFF,TRBV4-2,-,many,TRBJ2-2,16
TGTGCCAGTAGCCCTAGCGGGACTTACGAGCAGTACTTC,CASSPSGTYEQYF,TRBV19,TRBD2,few,TRBJ2-7,13
TGTGCCAGCAGTCAACAGGGTCTAGTCTATGGCTACACCTTC,CASSQQGLVYGYTF,TRBV6-1,-,many,TRBJ1-2,14
TGTGCCAGCAGTAGGATGTTCGACAGGGGACAACCCCGGAAAGAGCAGTACTTC,CASSRMFDRGQPRKEQYF,TRBV13,TRBD1,-,TRBJ2-7,18
TGTGCCAGCAGCCAATTTCCAGGAACCTACGAGCAGTACTTC,CASSQFPGTYEQYF,TRBV3-1,-,few,TRBJ2-7,14
TGTGCCAGCAGAGGTCGGGTGGGGGGCGCAAAACTAGCGGGAGGAGTTTCGGATACGCAGTATTTT,CASRGRVGGAKLAGGVSDTQYF,TRBV6-2/TRBV6-3,TRBD2,once,TRBJ2-3,22
TGTGCCAGCAGCTTAAGCCTCCCCGGATACAATGAGCAGTTCTTC,CASSLSLPGYNEQFF,TRBV11-1,-,-,TRBJ2-1,15
TGTGCCAGCAGCCCAGCGGGACAGCCCCCAGGACAGGCTTTCTTT,CASSPAGQPPGQAFF,TRBV4-2,TRBD1,-,TRBJ1-1,15
TGTGCCAGCAGTTTAATCATGGGAGGGGCAAAGACCCAGTACTTC,CASSLIMGGAKTQYF,TRBV12-3/TRBV12-4,TRBD2,many,TRBJ2-5,15
TGTGCCAGCAGCCAGGTCCGCTCTGGAAACACCATATATTTT,CASSQVRSGNTIYF,TRBV7-2,-,few,TRBJ1-3,14
TGTGCCAGCAGAATACAGGGGAGTACCACTGAAGCTTTCTTT,CASRIQGSTTEAFF,TRBV12-3/TRBV12-4,TRBD1,-,TRBJ1-1,14
TGTGCCAGCAGTTTATGGGTGGGAGGTGGCACAGATACGCAGTATTTT,CASSLWVGGGTDTQYF,TRBV27,-,few,TRBJ2-3,16
TGCAGTGCTAGGGGACTGGGCGTTTACAATGAGCAGTTCTTC,CSARGLGVYNEQFF,TRBV20-1,-,-,TRBJ2-1,14
TGCAGCGCCCTCGCCGAGACAGCTTACAATGAGCAGTTCTTC,CSALAETAYNEQFF,TRBV20-1,-,-,TRBJ2-1,14
TGCAGTGCTAGAGAAGGGTCGCAGTACAATCAGCCCCAGCATTTT,CSAREGSQYNQPQHF,TRBV20-1,-,many,TRBJ1-5,15
TGTGCCAGCAGTTCTGGTCTCCTCCTTCAAGAGACCCAGTACTTC,CASSSGLLLQETQYF,TRBV27,-,many,TRBJ2-5,15
TGTGCCAGCAGCTTACGGGGGACTAGCGGATACAATGAGCAGTTCTTC,CASSLRGTSGYNEQFF,TRBV7-2,TRBD2,few,TRBJ2-1,16
TGTGCCAGCAGCCTCAGGACTAGCGGGGTGTCAGATACGCAGTATTTT,CASSLRTSGVSDTQYF,TRBV4-2,TRBD2,-,TRBJ2-3,16
TGTGCCAGCAGTGGTCCCGGGACAGGGACTGAGCAGTTCTTC,CASSGPGTGTEQFF,TRBV25-1,TRBD1,few,TRBJ2-1,14
TGCAGCGTTGAAGCGAGCTCCTACAATGAGCAGTTCTTC,CSVEASSYNEQFF,TRBV29-1,-,-,TRBJ2-1,13